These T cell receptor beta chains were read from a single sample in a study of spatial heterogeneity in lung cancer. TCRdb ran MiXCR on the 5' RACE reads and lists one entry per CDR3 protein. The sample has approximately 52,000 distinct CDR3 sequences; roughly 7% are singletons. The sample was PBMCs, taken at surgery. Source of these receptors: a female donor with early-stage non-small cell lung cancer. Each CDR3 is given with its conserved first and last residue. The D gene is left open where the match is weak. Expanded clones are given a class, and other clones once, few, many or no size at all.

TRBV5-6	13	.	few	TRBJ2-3	CASSPEDTRKQYF	TGTGCCAGCAGCCCCGAGGACACCAGGAAGCAGTATTTT
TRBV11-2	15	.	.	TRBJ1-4	CASSHGRGTNEKLFF	TGTGCCAGCAGCCATGGGAGAGGAACTAATGAAAAACTGTTTTTT
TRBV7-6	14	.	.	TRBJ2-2	CASSFEQNTGELFF	TGTGCCAGCAGCTTTGAACAGAACACCGGGGAGCTGTTTTTT
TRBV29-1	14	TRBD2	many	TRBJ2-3	CSDLGLPPADTQYF	TGCAGCGACCTGGGACTACCACCAGCAGATACGCAGTATTTT
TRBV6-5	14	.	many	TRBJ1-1	CASRVRGRSTEAFF	TGTGCCAGCAGGGTTCGGGGCCGGAGCACTGAAGCTTTCTTT
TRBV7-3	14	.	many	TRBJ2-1	CASSFMSSYNEQFF	TGTGCCAGCAGCTTCATGAGCTCCTACAATGAGCAGTTCTTC
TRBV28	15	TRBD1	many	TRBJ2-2	CASRPGTANTGELFF	TGTGCCAGCAGGCCCGGGACAGCGAACACCGGGGAGCTGTTTTTT
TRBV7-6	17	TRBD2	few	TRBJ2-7	CASSLPSSGGFAYEQYF	TGTGCCAGCAGCTTACCTTCTAGCGGGGGTTTCGCCTACGAGCAGTACTTC
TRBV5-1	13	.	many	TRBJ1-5	CASSLLYDQPQHF	TGCGCCAGCAGCCTTTTATATGATCAGCCCCAGCATTTT
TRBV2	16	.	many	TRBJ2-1	CASSDVAVPSYNEQFF	TGTGCCAGCAGTGACGTAGCGGTCCCCTCCTACAATGAGCAGTTCTTC
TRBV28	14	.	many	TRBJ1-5	CASSFRNSNQPQHF	TGTGCCAGCAGTTTTCGGAATAGCAATCAGCCCCAGCATTTT
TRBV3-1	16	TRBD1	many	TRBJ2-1	CASTAWDRGGHNEQFF	TGTGCCAGCACCGCGTGGGACAGGGGTGGCCACAATGAGCAGTTCTTC
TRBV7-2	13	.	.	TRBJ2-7	CASSLVGFYEQYF	TGTGCCAGCAGCTTAGTGGGGTTCTACGAGCAGTACTTC
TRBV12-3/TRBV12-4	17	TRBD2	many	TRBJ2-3	CASSPGLAGGLTDTQYF	TGTGCCAGCAGTCCGGGACTAGCGGGGGGGCTTACAGATACGCAGTATTTT